This T cell receptor (beta chain) was observed in a study of human T cells and chemical hapten exposure. Across the study: Patch tests containing 0.01% DPC, applied to the upper back, were read at 6 days.

Whole-study results and caveats: High-frequency TCRs, those above 1 in 1000, stayed the same after DPC sensitization.

Looked up from germline, CDR1 is ENHRY and CDR2 is SYGVKD. This CDR3 contains 13 residues. The V and J ends lost 8 bases and 5 bases, in that order; junction bases with no gene match: 5. With respect to this clonotype: Its target is not known.

Separate cDNA molecules received unique molecular identifiers, which the library attached to them. TCRdb re-called the RACE reads through MiXCR, storing one row per CDR3 protein. The data show about 80,000 distinct CDR3 sequences, approximately 15% seen once. Time point here: pre-sensitization, week 0. The treatment was: therapeutic diphenylcyclopropenone sensitization with weekly scalp DPC. Each donor was an alopecia patient between 18 and 70 years of age who qualified for DPC. Source: whole blood, taken in connection with sensitization to the hapten diphenylcyclopropenone (DPC). The gene calls are TRBV10-3 and TRBJ2-2; 7 bases align to TRBD1. This receptor was taken from a woman in her forties or fifties with alopecia areata. Some clones in this sample may be carry-over from other donors' samples. In nucleotides, the CDR3 is TGTGCCATCGGAAAACAGGGGACCGGGGAGCTGTTTTTT. It codes for CAIGKQGTGELFF.